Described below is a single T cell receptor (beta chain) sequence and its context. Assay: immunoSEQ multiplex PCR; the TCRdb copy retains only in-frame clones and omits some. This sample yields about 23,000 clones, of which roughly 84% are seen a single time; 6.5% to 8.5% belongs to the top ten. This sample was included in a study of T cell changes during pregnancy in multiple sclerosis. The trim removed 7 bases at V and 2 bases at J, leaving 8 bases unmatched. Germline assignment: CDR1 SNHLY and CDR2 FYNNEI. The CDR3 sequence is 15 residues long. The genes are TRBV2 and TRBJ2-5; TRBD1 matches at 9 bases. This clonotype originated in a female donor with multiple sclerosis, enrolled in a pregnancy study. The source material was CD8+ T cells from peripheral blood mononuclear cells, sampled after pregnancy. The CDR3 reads CASKLTGGWQETQYF. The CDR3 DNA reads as TGTGCCAGCAAGCTAACAGGGGGCTGGCAAGAGACCCAGTACTTC.